These T cell receptor beta chains were read from a single sample in a study of blood T cell repertoires in COVID-19. Only in-frame clones appear in the TCRdb table, and some are missing; sequencing was by immunoSEQ multiplex PCR. The table includes roughly 220,000 clones, approximately 81% detected once. The sequencing input was peripheral blood. The receptor source for this set is a man younger than 40 with active or convalescent COVID-19. Each CDR3 is given with its conserved first and last residue. A D gene is named only where the DNA matches it firmly. Clone size is not always given. Where it is, it says once, few, many or a class for expanded clones.

CDR3nt	CDR3aa	j_gene	abundance	v_gene	d_gene
TGTGCCAGCAGTTACGGGGGGAATAGCAATCAGCCCCAGCATTTT	CASSYGGNSNQPQHF	TRBJ1-5	.	TRBV6-5	.
TGTGCCAGCAGTGAAGGGGACAGGGGCTATGGCTACACCTTC	CASSEGDRGYGYTF	TRBJ1-2	few	TRBV2	TRBD1
TGTGCCAGCAGCGTAGTGGAGGGGAACACCGGGGAGCTGTTTTTT	CASSVVEGNTGELFF	TRBJ2-2	.	TRBV9	.
TGTGCCAGCAGCTTAGCTCGCTTGGGACAAGAGCAGTTCTTC	CASSLARLGQEQFF	TRBJ2-1	.	TRBV11-1	.
TGTGCCAGCAGCGTAGATGGGGCCCACAATCAGCCCCAGCATTTT	CASSVDGAHNQPQHF	TRBJ1-5	.	TRBV9	.
TGTGCCAGCAGCCAAGTGGGCAGGGAAGCTTTCTTT	CASSQVGREAFF	TRBJ1-1	.	TRBV3-1/TRBV3-2	.
TGTGCCAGTAGTACCGGGACAGGGTCAAACTTC	CASSTGTGSNF	TRBJ2-4	.	TRBV19	TRBD1
TGTGCCAGCAGCGTAGATCCCCAGCGGGGTTACAATGAGCAGTTCTTC	CASSVDPQRGYNEQFF	TRBJ2-1	once	TRBV9	TRBD2
TGTGCCAGCAGCACTCGACTAGCGGGGAACACCGGGGAGCTGTTTTTT	CASSTRLAGNTGELFF	TRBJ2-2	many	TRBV5-4	TRBD2
TGTGCCAGCACCACAGGCCCGGCCAGGGTAAATGAAAAACTGTTTTTT	CASTTGPARVNEKLFF	TRBJ1-4	.	TRBV28	.
TGTGCCACCGGGGTCAGGGGCGTAGGCGGGGAGCTGTTTTTT	CATGVRGVGGELFF	TRBJ2-2	.	TRBV24-1	.
TGTGCCTGGAGCCAGACTAGGAGCGGGAGCACAGATACGCAGTATTTT	CAWSQTRSGSTDTQYF	TRBJ2-3	.	TRBV30	.
TGCGCCAGCAGCTTAAATAGCTACGACACTGAAGCTTTCTTT	CASSLNSYDTEAFF	TRBJ1-1	.	TRBV5-1	.
TGTGCCAGCAGTACCTCGGGACTACCAACACACTTC	CASSTSGLPTHF	TRBJ2-5	.	TRBV6-5	TRBD2
TGCGCCAGCAGCCGCAGACTAAGGGGGGGCCAGTACAATGAGCAGTTCTTC	CASSRRLRGGQYNEQFF	TRBJ2-1	.	TRBV4-3	.
TGTGCCAGCAGCTCTCCTAGCGGGAGGGTTTCCAATGAGCAGTTCTTC	CASSSPSGRVSNEQFF	TRBJ2-1	.	TRBV7-2	TRBD2
TGTGCCAGCAGCCCTGTCTCGGTAGCGGGTGGACAAGAGACCCAGTACTTC	CASSPVSVAGGQETQYF	TRBJ2-5	.	TRBV7-3	TRBD2
TGTGCCAGCAGCGGACCCGTGGCGACAAATGATCAGCCCCAGCATTTT	CASSGPVATNDQPQHF	TRBJ1-5	.	TRBV9	.
TGTGCCAGCAGTTTCGAGGAGGAGCAGTTCTTC	CASSFEEEQFF	TRBJ2-1	.	TRBV28	.
TGTGCCAGCACCCCGGGAGGGCTGTTCGGTTCACCCCTCCACTTT	CASTPGGLFGSPLHF	TRBJ1-6	.	TRBV6-2/TRBV6-3	.
TGTGCCACCAGCGAAGGGACTAGCGGGAGTCGTGGTGAGCAGTTCTTC	CATSEGTSGSRGEQFF	TRBJ2-1	.	TRBV15	TRBD2
TGTGCCAGTAGACCCACCGAGGAGCGGGGCACAGATACGCAGTATTTT	CASRPTEERGTDTQYF	TRBJ2-3	.	TRBV19	.
TGTGCCAGCAGTTTGCGAACCTCTGGAAACACCATATATTTT	CASSLRTSGNTIYF	TRBJ1-3	.	TRBV28	.
TGTGCCAGCAGCGGCTCGACAGGAGACAATTCACCCCTCCACTTT	CASSGSTGDNSPLHF	TRBJ1-6	once	TRBV11-2	.
TGTGCCAGTAGTATGGGGCAGATCAATCAGCCCCAGCATTTT	CASSMGQINQPQHF	TRBJ1-5	.	TRBV19	.
TGTGCCAGCAGGTGGGACAGTAATGAAAAACTGTTTTTT	CASRWDSNEKLFF	TRBJ1-4	.	TRBV2	TRBD1
TGTGCCAGCAGCGCAACCCGACAGGGAGGTCCCAAAAACATTCAGTACTTC	CASSATRQGGPKNIQYF	TRBJ2-4	.	TRBV9	.
TGTGCCAGCAGCCAAGCGGGCTATGGCTACACCTTC	CASSQAGYGYTF	TRBJ1-2	.	TRBV14	.
TGTGCCAGCAGCTGGTCGTCAGGAGGCTACGAGCAGTACTTC	CASSWSSGGYEQYF	TRBJ2-7	.	TRBV7-9	.
TGTGCCAGCAGTTCCCGCGGGAGCGCAGATACGCAGTATTTT	CASSSRGSADTQYF	TRBJ2-3	.	TRBV6-2/TRBV6-3	TRBD2
TGTGCCACCAGCAGAGGAGGTGAAACTAATGAAAAACTGTTTTTT	CATSRGGETNEKLFF	TRBJ1-4	.	TRBV15	.
TGTGCCAGCACCGCCGGGACTAGCGGGAGTGGGTACCAGCAGTACTTC	CASTAGTSGSGYQQYF	TRBJ2-7	.	TRBV2	TRBD2
TGTGCCAGCAGTTCAGGGGGTGAGCAGTTCTTC	CASSSGGEQFF	TRBJ2-1	once	TRBV9	TRBD1
TGTGCCAGCTCACCCCTAAGGGTGACGGAGGACCATACGCAGTATTTT	CASSPLRVTEDHTQYF	TRBJ2-3	.	TRBV18	.
TGTGCCAGCAGCTTTCAAGGGGCCCTGAACACCGGGGAGCTGTTTTTT	CASSFQGALNTGELFF	TRBJ2-2	.	TRBV7-2	.
TGCGCCAGCAGCCCAACAGGGGTGGAGGCTAACTATGGCTACACCTTC	CASSPTGVEANYGYTF	TRBJ1-2	.	TRBV5-1	TRBD1
TGTGCCAGTAGTCCCGGGACAGGATTGGGCACTGAAGCTTTCTTT	CASSPGTGLGTEAFF	TRBJ1-1	.	TRBV19	TRBD1
TGTGCCAGCAGCCGGACAGGGGATGAGCAGTTCTTC	CASSRTGDEQFF	TRBJ2-1	.	TRBV6-5	TRBD1
TGTGCCAGCAGCTTAGGGACTAGGAGCCCGGAGACCCAGTACTTC	CASSLGTRSPETQYF	TRBJ2-5	.	TRBV11-2	TRBD2